This note documents a single TCR beta chain sequence. Its target is unknown. One heparinised blood draw, averaging roughly 0.11 L, came from each donor. This record belongs to a study of beta chain features in type 1 diabetes. Findings and limits, study-wide: Sequencing of cDNA might inflate the share of cells that strongly express TCR. Naive, central memory and Treg TCRB repertoires appeared more alike in patients than in healthy donors. Patients with Type 1 diabetes showed moderately but significantly shorter TCRB CDR3s in all four CD4+ subsets.

Reverse transcription of all isolated RNA meant that expressed TCRB transcripts were sequenced. An average roughly 3.6 million reads came from naive, central memory and regulatory T cell samples. The data were produced by immunoSEQ multiplex PCR, yet TCRdb's version contains in-frame clones alone and is incomplete. The table has 100,000 to 150,000 clones, 15% to 20% seen once; the top ten hold roughly 2.5%. This TCR was sampled from a man aged 18 to 29 with type 1 diabetes. The sequenced material came from central memory CD4+ T cells from blood.

CDR3 bases: TGTGCCAGCAGCCGGGGGACAGATACGCAGTATTTT. Its translation is CASSRGTDTQYF. The V and J genes are TRBV6-5 and TRBJ2-3; a weak D match, TRBD2 (6 bases). The CDR3 spans 12 residues. Germline V lookup: CDR1 MNHEY, CDR2 SVGAGI. With 6 bases removed from V and 3 bases from J, the gap between germline ends came to 7 bases.